This entry lists 31 T cell receptor beta chains sequenced from one sample in a study of T cell repertoires in aging, cancer and after chemotherapy. TCR beta rearrangements were amplified from peripheral blood genomic DNA. Multiplex touch-down PCR with TRB-A/B primers amplified rearranged V-D-J TRB sequences. MiXCR, run by TCRdb on the multiplex PCR reads, gives a single entry per CDR3 protein. The sample holds some 3,100 distinct CDR3 sequences; less than 35% are singletons and the top ten take roughly 10%. The sequenced sample was blood. These receptors originate from a human donor with a solid tumor.

The chain uses TRBV29-1 and TRBJ2-7; 12 nucleotides agree with TRBD2. The CDR3 spans 15 residues. V trimming: 6 bases; J trimming: 0 bases; junction bases outside the gene matches: 6. The germline gives CDR1 SQVTM, CDR2 ANQGSEA. The CDR3 DNA follows: TGCAGCGTCACCACTAGCGGGAGGAGCTCCTACGAGCAGTACTTC. This translates into CSVTTSGRSSYEQYF.

By share of the sample, this clonotype is large. The chain uses TRBV6-5 and TRBJ2-5; D gene uncertain. V lost 1 base and J lost 3, with 6 bases in between. Germline CDR1 and CDR2: MNHEY and SVGAGI. The length of the CDR3 is 13 residues. The DNA for the CDR3 is TGTGCCAGCAGTTACTTCGCGGAAGAGACCCAGTACTTC. Its protein product is CASSYFAEETQYF.

V usage is TRBV5-1 and J usage is TRBJ2-7, with 7 bases aligning to TRBD1. The CDR3 runs to 13 residues. The germline V gene encodes CDR1 SGHRS and CDR2 YFSETQ. With 4 bases clipped from V and 4 bases from J, the junction kept 5 bases outside the gene matches. CDR3 sequence: CASSPTGKYEQYF. The CDR3 DNA reads TGCGCCAGCAGCCCGACAGGGAAGTACGAGCAGTACTTC.

This clonotype has just one count. The chain is built from TRBV10-3 and TRBJ2-1; 7 bases agree with TRBD2. Germline assignment: CDR1 ENHRY and CDR2 SYGVKD. After removal of 5 bases from V and 1 base from J, the junction contained 14 bases not matched to a gene. CDR3 size: 18 residues. The DNA for the CDR3 is TGTGCCATCAGTTACGACTCGGCTAGCGGAGAATCCTACAATGAGCAGTTCTTC. Residues: CAISYDSASGESYNEQFF.

Notes on this clonotype: A much more abundant neighbour one base away suggests this may be a read error. The J gene is TRBJ1-4, the V gene TRBV12-3 or TRBV12-4; perhaps TRBD1 as D (5 bases). The V and J ends lost 6 bases and 13 bases respectively, with 12 bases between them. The CDR3 covers 11 residues. CDR3 sequence reads: CASSSAGGLFF. CDR3 nucleotides: TGTGCCAGCAGCTCAGCGGGGGGACTGTTTTTT.

The chain couples TRBV6-2 or TRBV6-3 to TRBJ1-2; D is unresolved. The V and J ends lost 10 bases and 3 bases respectively, with 21 bases between them. CDR3 length: 15 residues. The germline gives CDR1 MNHEY, CDR2 SVGEGT. The CDR3 spells CATATPRVFDYGYTF. The CDR3 DNA sequence: TGTGCCACGGCTACCCCCAGAGTATTCGACTATGGCTACACCTTC.

This clonotype was picked up a small number of times. The rearrangement joins TRBV4-3 to TRBJ1-2; maybe TRBD1 (6 bases). V was pared by 4 bases and J by 8 bases, with 14 bases between. The CDR3 is made up of 13 amino acids. CDR1 is LGHNA, CDR2 YSLEER, per germline. CDR3 bases: TGCGCCAGCAGCCTCGGGGCAGGGGTAGGCTACACCTTC. Encoded protein: CASSLGAGVGYTF.

This clonotype is medium-sized by share. V is TRBV30 and J is TRBJ1-2, with a tentative D call TRBD1 (6 bases). CDR1 and CDR2 from the germline V gene are GTSNPN and SVGIG (reference sequence). The CDR3 totals 12 residues. Trimming removed 8 bases from V and 4 bases from J, with 14 bases in between. The CDR3 DNA is TGTGCCCAACAACAGGGTCTCTATGGCTACACCTTC. It encodes CAQQQGLYGYTF.

In its sample, this clonotype ranks as medium-sized. This chain joins TRBV19 and TRBJ1-2; TRBD1 is a possible D gene (6 bases). Germline V gene sequence: CDR1 LNHDA, CDR2 SQIVND (reference sequence). The CDR3 covers 15 residues. Trimming took off 1 base at V and 4 bases at J, with 13 bases between the two ends. The CDR3 here is CASSIGNGGGYGYTF. The CDR3 nucleotides are TGTGCCAGTAGTATAGGGAACGGAGGGGGCTATGGCTACACCTTC.

In its sample, this clonotype is medium-sized. The V and J genes are TRBV15 and TRBJ1-2; 11 bases fit TRBD1. The CDR3 runs to 14 residues. Germline assignment: CDR1 LNHNV and CDR2 YYDKDF (reference sequence). The V and J ends lost 5 bases and 5 bases, in that order; junction bases with no gene match: 4. The DNA for the CDR3 is TGTGCCACCAGCCCGGACAGGGGGCGTTATGGCTACACCTTC. The encoded protein is CATSPDRGRYGYTF.

Details on this clonotype: A much larger clone is a single base away; this may be a read error. The chain has TRBV6-5 and TRBJ1-1, with D uncertain. Trimming removed 6 bases at V and 3 bases at J, with 11 bases between. Germline CDR1 reads MNHEY; CDR2 reads SVGAGI. The CDR3 spans 13 residues. CDR3 protein: CASSREMDTEAFF. The CDR3 DNA is TGTGCCAGCAGCCGAGAGATGGACACTGAAGCTTTCTTT.

This clonotype counts as medium-sized. The chain recombines TRBV27 with TRBJ2-1; 12 bases are shared with TRBD2. Germline V gene sequence: CDR1 MNHEY, CDR2 SMNVEV (reference sequence). After removal of 4 bases from V and 2 bases from J, the junction contained 9 bases not matched to a gene. The CDR3 consists of 18 residues. This CDR3 is CASSSRRTSGVTYNEQFF. CDR3 DNA sequence: TGTGCCAGCAGTTCTAGGAGGACTAGCGGGGTTACCTACAATGAGCAGTTCTTC.

This clonotype was detected only a few times. This chain joins TRBV20-1 and TRBJ2-7; D unresolved. Germline V CDR1 and CDR2: DFQATT, SNEGSKA (reference sequence). V lost 4 bases and J 5 bases, leaving 15 bases between the germline ends. CDR3 length equals 13 residues. The CDR3 protein is CSANKTPYDEQYF. CDR3 DNA: TGCAGTGCTAACAAAACCCCCTACGACGAGCAGTACTTC.

The chain has TRBV9 and TRBJ2-1; weak D call: TRBD1 (6 bases). Trimming cost V 3 bases and J 4 bases, with 17 bases left between them. The germline V gene encodes CDR1 SGDLS and CDR2 YYNGEE. The CDR3 totals 16 residues. The CDR3 loop is CASSATGTSLYNEQFF. Here the CDR3 DNA reads TGTGCCAGCAGCGCAACCGGGACAAGCCTATACAATGAGCAGTTCTTC.

This clonotype is judged medium-sized. The chain carries TRBV19 and TRBJ1-3, with D possibly being TRBD1 (5 bases). Germline values: CDR1 LNHDA, CDR2 SQIVND (reference sequence). V lost 8 bases to trimming and J lost 0 bases, with 8 bases between them. This CDR3 has 13 amino acids. CDR3 loop: CASHRFSGNTIYF. The CDR3 bases are TGTGCCAGTCACAGGTTCTCTGGAAACACCATATATTTT.

The chain uses TRBV6-5 and TRBJ2-6, with D perhaps matching TRBD1 (5 bases). Trimming removed 4 bases at V and 0 bases at J, with 7 bases between. The CDR3 totals 15 residues. Germline V gives CDR1 MNHEY, CDR2 SVGAGI. This chain's CDR3 is CASSFDSSGANVLTF. CDR3 nucleotides: TGTGCCAGCAGTTTCGACAGCTCTGGGGCCAACGTCCTGACTTTC.

This clonotype is classed as medium-sized. The rearrangement joins TRBV5-6 to TRBJ2-3, with D hard to call. The CDR3 spans 12 residues. Per germline, CDR1 SGHDT and CDR2 YYEEEE. The V end lost 4 bases, the J end lost 7 bases, and 10 bases lay between the germline ends. The chain's CDR3 is CASSLIGNTQYF. The DNA for the CDR3 is TGTGCCAGCAGCCTAATCGGAAATACGCAGTATTTT.

This rearrangement joins TRBV4-1 to TRBJ1-4, with TRBD1 identical over 9 bases. The ends lost 3 bases at V and 6 bases at J; junction bases unmatched: 5. The CDR3 length is 15 residues. Germline-derived CDR1 and CDR2 are MGHRA and YSYEKL. The CDR3 nucleotides are TGCGCCAGCAGCCAGCCCGGGACAGGGTATGAAAAACTGTTTTTT. Its protein is CASSQPGTGYEKLFF.

This clonotype has only a few counts. The V and J genes are TRBV19 and TRBJ2-5; 11 bases are a match to TRBD2. Germline V gene sequence: CDR1 LNHDA, CDR2 SQIVND (reference sequence). This CDR3 comprises 15 residues. V gave up 5 bases and J gave up 5 bases; unmatched junction bases: 7. CDR3 bases: TGTGCCAGTAGTGTCACTAGCGGGAGTCTGGAGACCCAGTACTTC. It encodes CASSVTSGSLETQYF.

By sample share, this clonotype is medium-sized (0.01 to 0.1%). The rearrangement links TRBV6-2 or TRBV6-3 to TRBJ2-3; D is unresolved. The CDR3 extends over 13 amino acids. The V and J ends lost 6 bases and 0 bases respectively, with 7 bases between them. Per the germline V gene, CDR1 is MNHEY and CDR2 is SVGEGT. The CDR3 DNA sequence: TGTGCCAGCAGGTTAAGTAGCACAGATACGCAGTATTTT. This encodes CASRLSSTDTQYF.

The J gene is TRBJ2-7, the V gene TRBV12-3 or TRBV12-4; D not resolved. Trimming took 5 bases from V and 7 from J, leaving 18 bases between them. The CDR3 length is 14 residues. Written as DNA, the CDR3 is TGTGCCAGCAGTGCCGTTGAGGATACGATAGAGCAGTACTTC. It translates to CASSAVEDTIEQYF.

V gene TRBV20-1 combines with J gene TRBJ2-6; perhaps TRBD2 as D (5 bases). Germline-derived CDR1 and CDR2 are DFQATT and SNEGSKA (reference sequence). The CDR3 spans 18 residues. Trimming shortened V by 3 bases and J by 2 bases, and 20 bases separated the two germline ends. The CDR3 sequence is CSASWRSKLKAGANVLTF. The CDR3, as DNA: TGCAGTGCTAGTTGGAGGAGTAAATTGAAGGCTGGGGCCAACGTCCTGACTTTC.

The CDR3 sequence is CASQLAANTEAFF. In nucleotides, the CDR3 is TGTGCCAGCCAATTGGCAGCGAACACTGAAGCTTTCTTT. The gene calls are TRBV5-6 and TRBJ1-1; D gene uncertain. The germline gives CDR1 SGHDT, CDR2 YYEEEE. The CDR3 runs to 13 residues. V was pared by 7 bases and J by 1 base, with 11 bases between.

This clonotype showed up just a few times. The chain links TRBV7-6 to TRBJ2-7; D is perhaps TRBD1 (6 bases). The CDR3 is 14 residues long. Germline CDR1 and CDR2: SGHVS and FNYEAQ. Trimming left V 5 bases short and J 2 bases short, with 13 bases between. CDR3: CASSQPYRAYEQYF. As DNA, the CDR3 is TGTGCCAGCAGCCAACCCTACAGGGCCTACGAGCAGTACTTC.

This clonotype turned up a few times. The V call is TRBV20-1, the J call TRBJ1-5; unclear D gene. Trimming cost V 0 bases and J 4 bases, with 16 bases left between them. Germline CDR1 reads DFQATT; CDR2 reads SNEGSKA (reference sequence). The CDR3 extends over 16 amino acids. The CDR3 is CSARDLHVGSNQPQHF. The CDR3 nucleotides read TGCAGTGCTAGAGATCTACACGTAGGGTCAAATCAGCCCCAGCATTTT.

In this sample, this clonotype turned up once. This chain connects TRBV19 to TRBJ2-5; 8 bases are shared with TRBD2. The CDR3 runs 12 residues. The J segment lost 5 bases and the V segment lost 4 bases, leaving 0 bases of the junction unmatched. Looked up from germline, CDR1 is LNHDA and CDR2 is SQIVND (reference sequence). The DNA for the CDR3 is TGTGCCAGTAGTAGCGGGAGGGAGACCCAGTACTTC. This gives the protein CASSSGRETQYF.

This clonotype is labeled medium-sized. The chain carries TRBV12-3 or TRBV12-4 and TRBJ2-7; D unclear. The CDR3 consists of 16 residues. The V gene lost 2 bases and the J gene lost 0 bases, with 14 bases spanning the gap. The DNA of the CDR3 is TGTGCCAGCAGTTTATTGGTCCTAGGTTCCTCCTACGAGCAGTACTTC. Its translation: CASSLLVLGSSYEQYF.

V and J are TRBV6-5 and TRBJ2-7, with 8 positions matching TRBD1. The CDR3 consists of 14 residues. After removal of 6 bases from V and 0 bases from J, the junction contained 4 bases not matched to a gene. CDR1 MNHEY and CDR2 SVGAGI come from the germline V gene. Here the CDR3 reads CASSLGTGSYEQYF. CDR3 coding DNA: TGTGCCAGCAGCCTCGGGACAGGCTCCTACGAGCAGTACTTC.

This clonotype is labeled medium-sized. The chain combines TRBV30 with TRBJ1-1; 8 nucleotides match TRBD1. Germline-derived CDR1 and CDR2 are GTSNPN and SVGIG (reference sequence). V gave up 2 bases and J gave up 5 bases; unmatched junction bases: 10. The CDR3 has 15 residues. CDR3 residues: CAWSKGYTGGTEAFF. Written as DNA, the CDR3 is TGTGCCTGGAGTAAGGGGTATACAGGGGGGACTGAAGCTTTCTTT.

The table lists this clonotype with a few counts. This chain joins TRBV18 and TRBJ1-1; no reliable D call. Germline V gives CDR1 KGHSH, CDR2 LQKENI. V was cut by 2 bases and J by 1 base, with 5 bases left in between. The CDR3 has 13 amino acids. The CDR3 sequence: CASSPDQNTEAFF. As DNA, the CDR3 is TGTGCCAGCTCACCAGACCAGAACACTGAAGCTTTCTTT.

This sequence joins TRBV12-3 or TRBV12-4 and TRBJ1-1; no clear D. V was trimmed by 7 bases and J by 10 bases, leaving 19 bases between them. CDR3 length: 13 amino acids. CDR3 coding DNA: TGTGCCAGCACCGTAGCGGGGAGGTATTCAGCTTTCTTT. Translating it yields CASTVAGRYSAFF.